A single sample gave rise to the 5 T cell receptor beta chains below, sequenced in a study of blood T cell repertoires in COVID-19. Repertoires were generated with immunoSEQ multiplex PCR, while TCRdb's copy carries only in-frame clones and drops some. The sample contains over 200,000 clones, roughly nine tenths of which appear only once. Sequenced: PBMCs or T cells enriched from blood (not recorded which). All receptors come from a woman younger than 45 with acute COVID-19.

This clone was observed a single time. The chain joins TRBV27 to TRBJ2-7, with 8 bases identical to TRBD2. Unmatched junction bases numbered 5, after V lost 4 bases and J lost 3 bases. CDR1 and CDR2 (germline): MNHEY, SMNVEV (reference sequence). The CDR3 is made up of 14 amino acids. CDR3 bases: TGTGCCAGCAGTTCCAGCGGGGGTGACTACGAGCAGTACTTC. The encoded protein is CASSSSGGDYEQYF.

V gene TRBV12-5 combines with J gene TRBJ1-2; TRBD1 aligns across 8 bases. CDR3 length: 17 amino acids. Germline trimming cut 1 base from V and 4 bases from J; bases unmatched to any gene: 11. Germline-derived CDR1 and CDR2 are LGHNT and FRNRAP. Here the CDR3 reads CASGLANGTGSLYGYTF. Here the CDR3 DNA reads TGTGCTAGTGGTTTGGCGAACGGGACAGGCAGCCTCTATGGCTACACCTTC. The full variable domain, with the rest looked up from reference TRBV12-5 and TRBJ1-2, is DARVTQTPRHKVTEMGQEVTMRCQPILGHNTVFWYRQTMMQGLELLAYFRNRAPLDDSGMPKDRFSAEMPDATLATLKIQPSEPRDSAVYFCASGLANGTGSLYGYTFGSGTRLTVV.

This rearrangement joins TRBV5-8 to TRBJ2-3, with 7 bases matching TRBD1. Germline V CDR1 and CDR2: SGHTS, YDEGEE. The CDR3 length is 14 residues. The J segment lost 2 bases and the V segment lost 4 bases, leaving 4 bases of the junction unmatched. The CDR3 DNA follows: TGTGCCAGCAGCCGACAGGGTGACACAGATACGCAGTATTTT. Translation: CASSRQGDTDTQYF.

This CDR3 is CASSLARERNQPQHF. In DNA form, the CDR3 reads TGTGCCAGCAGCTTAGCAAGAGAACGCAATCAGCCCCAGCATTTT. The chain is built from TRBV7-2 and TRBJ1-5; no firm D call. Deletions cut 0 bases from V and 2 bases from J, with 8 bases between. CDR3 size: 15 residues. Germline CDR1 SGHTA, CDR2 FQGNSA.

This clone showed up just a few times. V usage is TRBV2 and J usage is TRBJ1-5; no firm D call. CDR1 and CDR2 (germline): SNHLY, FYNNEI. V was pared by 4 bases and J by 0 bases, with 13 bases between. This CDR3 contains 16 residues. The DNA for the CDR3 is TGTGCCAGCAGTGGGGTAGCGGGTTATAGCAATCAGCCCCAGCATTTT. Translating gives CASSGVAGYSNQPQHF.